This T cell receptor beta chain came from a study of control samples from healthy donors and cancer patients. Only in-frame clones appear in the TCRdb table, and some are missing; sequencing was by immunoSEQ multiplex PCR. The sample consists of about 35,000 clones, around 93% of them appearing once. Germline loops: CDR1 LNHDA, CDR2 SQIVND (reference sequence). The CDR3 sequence is 14 residues long. Trimming removed 5 bases from V and 1 base from J, with 10 bases in between. The TCR sequence derives from a man aged 35-49 years with colorectal cancer. The V gene is TRBV19, the J gene TRBJ2-3; possible D gene TRBD1, 6 bases. What was sequenced was PBMCs. Here the CDR3 DNA reads TGTGCCAGTAGTTTCCGGACAGGCACAGATACGCAGTATTTT. Translation: CASSFRTGTDTQYF. The variable domain in full, with the rest retrieved from reference TRBV19 and TRBJ2-3, is DGGITQSPKYLFRKEGQNVTLSCEQNLNHDAMYWYRQDPGQGLRLIYYSQIVNDFQKGDIAEGYSVSREKKESFPLTVTSAQKNPTAFYLCASSFRTGTDTQYFGPGTRLTVL.